This T cell receptor beta chain was sequenced for a study of kidney transplant recipient with SARS-CoV-2 infection (dated by TCRdb to the early 2020s). This clonotype was counted at least ten times. Its antigen is not yet known. There are no base qualities to consult, and no much larger clone falls within one base. The time point label for this specimen denotes: pre-pandemic baseline sample and day 111 after first positive SARS-CoV-2 test. Sequencing relied on an Illumina MiSeq. Profiling of the peripheral T cell repertoire targeted human TCRbeta genes. In the original analysis: Beta-binomial modelling was used to test for differences in clonotype abundance while accounting for variability over time. Expanded clonotypes were screened against the ImmuneCODE reference database of SARS-CoV-2-associated TCRs and were mapped to viral genome regions. Additional repertoire analyses were carried out for TRBV gene usage, CDR3 length, CDR3 amino acid overlap between time points, clonotype abundance distributions and Jaccard similarity. The public reads were reprocessed in TCRdb via fastp at Q25 and MiXCR, keeping in-frame beta chains. Records with the same CDR3 protein are collapsed into one entry carrying the most frequent genes and DNA. TCRdb assigned the V and J calls; the authors' analysis was not used. Present in this sample are 200,000 to 250,000 distinct CDR3 sequences, more than 25% of which were seen just once. The ten largest clonotypes hold around 7.8% of the sample.

From its cysteine to its phenylalanine, the CDR3 spans 16 amino acids. Here the CDR3 DNA is all that survives: 48 bases in frame from base 1. Germline trimming: 0 bases from V, 4 bases from J; junction bases outside gene matches: 6. The germline V gene encodes CDR1 LNHDA and CDR2 SQIVND (reference sequence). Here the chain combines TRBV19 and TRBJ1-5; 7 bases in the middle match TRBD1. The starting material was a blood sample, obtained at baseline and on day 111 from a kidney transplant recipient. This receptor was identified in a male patient aged 30 to 39 who had COVID-19 and was a kidney transplant recipient. Some T cells seen after a transplant may have their origin in the graft donor. The DNA sequence reads TGTGCCAGTAGTATAGATTGGGGACAGATAAATCAGCCCCAGCATTTT. Translation gives CASSIDWGQINQPQHF.